A single sample is the source of the 24 T cell receptor beta chains below, sequenced in a study of T cell changes during pregnancy in multiple sclerosis. Method: immunoSEQ multiplex PCR; TCRdb's copy keeps in-frame clones and lacks some. This table holds about 59,000 clones, approximately 94% found once. The material sequenced was CD8+ T cells from peripheral blood mononuclear cells, taken after pregnancy. These receptors came from a female donor with multiple sclerosis, enrolled in a pregnancy study.

The CDR3 reads CASSAAGTGNYGYTF. As DNA, the CDR3 is TGTGCCAGCAGCGCAGCCGGGACAGGGAACTATGGCTACACCTTC. The gene calls are TRBV9 and TRBJ1-2; TRBD1 agrees at 9 bases. V dropped 3 bases and J dropped 2; count of bases not matched to a gene: 5. Germline V lookup: CDR1 SGDLS, CDR2 YYNGEE. This CDR3 is built from 15 residues.

The gene calls are TRBV4-1 and TRBJ2-1, with TRBD2 matching over 7 bases. The CDR3 is 15 amino acids. The germline gives CDR1 MGHRA, CDR2 YSYEKL. V was pared by 3 bases and J by 8 bases, with 10 bases of the junction left unmatched. The CDR3 loop is CASSQGGRAFDEQFF. CDR3 in DNA: TGCGCCAGCAGCCAGGGGGGGAGGGCCTTTGATGAGCAGTTCTTC.

This chain connects TRBV27 to TRBJ2-3; unclear D gene. Trimming shortened V by 8 bases and J by 4 bases, and 10 bases separated the two germline ends. This CDR3 region has 12 residues. Germline V gene lookup returns CDR1 MNHEY and CDR2 SMNVEV (reference sequence). The CDR3 loop reads CASSDRADTQYF. The CDR3 DNA reads TGTGCCAGCTCCGATCGGGCAGATACGCAGTATTTT.

V gene TRBV7-7 combines with J gene TRBJ2-3; 8 bases map to TRBD2. CDR1 is SSHAT, CDR2 FNYEAQ, per germline (reference sequence). Trimming cost V 5 bases and J 1 base; bases outside gene matches: 5. CDR3 length: 15 amino acids. CDR3 amino acids: CASSPSGSRTDTQYF. Here the CDR3 DNA reads TGTGCCAGCAGCCCAAGCGGGAGCCGCACAGATACGCAGTATTTT.

The J gene is TRBJ2-7, the V gene TRBV27; a possible D gene is TRBD2 (5 bases). V lost 5 bases and J lost 2, with 22 bases in between. The CDR3 runs to 17 residues. Per the germline V gene, CDR1 is MNHEY and CDR2 is SMNVEV (reference sequence). CDR3 coding DNA: TGTGCCAGCAGTCCATTTAGACGGCGGGCTACCACCTACGAGCAGTACTTC. Amino acids: CASSPFRRRATTYEQYF.

The gene calls are TRBV6-1 and TRBJ1-2, with 8 positions matching TRBD1. The CDR3 is made up of 14 amino acids. V was pared by 6 bases and J by 6 bases, with 9 bases of the junction left unmatched. Germline-derived CDR1 and CDR2 are MNHNS and SASEGT. As DNA, the CDR3 is TGTGCCAGCAGCCTCCGGGACAGGAAGGATGGCTACACCTTC. It specifies CASSLRDRKDGYTF.

The chain combines TRBV5-4 with TRBJ2-5, with D perhaps matching TRBD1 (5 bases). The V gene's germline CDR1 is SGHNT and CDR2 YYREEE (reference sequence). This CDR3 region has 15 residues. V lost 1 base, J lost 1 base, and 11 bases lay in between. The CDR3 DNA is TGTGCCAGCAGCTTGTCCAGGGCGGTCCAAGAGACCCAGTACTTC. Protein product: CASSLSRAVQETQYF.

The chain employs TRBV6-1 and TRBJ2-7; D is ambiguous. The CDR3 totals 14 residues. Germline CDR1 and CDR2: MNHNS and SASEGT. Trimming pared 1 base from V and 1 base from J, leaving 8 bases between. The CDR3 coding sequence is TGTGCCAGCAGTGAAGATTTAGATTCCTACGAGCAGTACTTC. Its translation is CASSEDLDSYEQYF.

The chain employs TRBV9 and TRBJ2-3, with D perhaps matching TRBD2 (5 bases). The CDR3 is made up of 12 amino acids. V shed 4 bases and J shed 6 bases, with 9 bases lying between them. Germline V CDR1 and CDR2: SGDLS, YYNGEE. This CDR3 is CASSSSGDTQYF. Here the CDR3 DNA reads TGTGCCAGCAGCTCCTCGGGGGATACGCAGTATTTT.

The chain joins TRBV9 to TRBJ2-3; maybe TRBD2 (6 bases). The V gene lost 0 bases and the J gene lost 2 bases, with 13 bases spanning the gap. This CDR3 has 16 amino acids. Germline lookup yields CDR1 SGDLS and CDR2 YYNGEE. The CDR3 spells CASSVDDAGFTDTQYF. Written as DNA, the CDR3 is TGTGCCAGCAGCGTAGACGACGCGGGATTCACAGATACGCAGTATTTT.

The chain joins TRBV7-2 to TRBJ2-3; no firm D call. The CDR3 loop spans 15 amino acids. Trimming removed 7 bases from V and 2 bases from J, with 16 bases in between. Germline CDR1 and CDR2: SGHTA and FQGNSA. The DNA of the CDR3 is TGTGCCAGCACCCCGTGGGCCGCGAACACAGATACGCAGTATTTT. It specifies CASTPWAANTDTQYF.

The J gene is TRBJ1-2, the V gene TRBV13; 12 bases agree with TRBD1. The J segment lost 1 base and the V segment lost 5 bases, leaving 11 bases of the junction unmatched. The germline gives CDR1 PRHDT, CDR2 FYEKMQ (reference sequence). CDR3 size: 18 residues. The CDR3 DNA reads as TGTGCCAGCAGCCAGGCGGGACAGGGGGCAAGGGTTAACTATGGCTACACCTTC. This gives the protein CASSQAGQGARVNYGYTF.

This clone showed up just once. At one boundary the junction diverges from the germline segment, which might be a read error. The J gene is TRBJ1-1, the V gene TRBV29-1; 7 bases map to TRBD1. This CDR3 contains 11 residues. The germline gives CDR1 SQVTM, CDR2 ANQGSEA. The CDR3 here is CSAQGGFPTPF. Here the CDR3 DNA reads TGCAGCGCCCAAGGGGGCTTTCCGACCCCATTT. Together with reference TRBV29-1 and TRBJ1-1, the CDR3 gives the full variable domain: SAVISQKPSRDICQRGTSLTIQCQVDSQVTMMFWYRQQPGQSLTLIATANQGSEATYESGFVIDKFPISRPNLTFSTLTVSNMSPEDSSIYLCSAQGGFPTPFGQGTRLTVV.

This chain connects TRBV13 to TRBJ2-1; 8 bases align to TRBD2. V shed 2 bases, J shed 0 bases, and the junction held 0 bases outside the gene matches. This CDR3 has 15 amino acids. CDR1 is PRHDT, CDR2 FYEKMQ, per germline (reference sequence). The DNA of the CDR3 is TGTGCCAGCAGCTTAAGCGGGAGCTCCTACAATGAGCAGTTCTTC. This gives the protein CASSLSGSSYNEQFF.

The chain links TRBV28 to TRBJ2-7; D is uncertain. CDR1 and CDR2 from the germline V gene are MDHEN and SYDVKM. The V end lost 7 bases, the J end lost 3 bases, and 13 bases lay between the germline ends. CDR3 length: 13 residues. In nucleotides, the CDR3 is TGTGCCAGCACAGGCGCTGACAACTACGAGCAGTACTTC. This codes for CASTGADNYEQYF.

This rearrangement joins TRBV19 to TRBJ1-1; D might be TRBD1 (6 bases). This CDR3 contains 16 residues. V was pared by 7 bases and J by 1 base, with 19 bases between. Germline CDR1 reads LNHDA; CDR2 reads SQIVND (reference sequence). The CDR3 nucleotides are TGTGCCAGTACCAAAGCCCTCCCCAGGGGGAACACTGAAGCTTTCTTT. Amino acid sequence: CASTKALPRGNTEAFF.

The J gene is TRBJ1-5, the V gene TRBV27, with 8 bases lining up with TRBD1. The CDR3 has 17 amino acids. The germline V gene encodes CDR1 MNHEY and CDR2 SMNVEV (reference sequence). V shed 4 bases and J 0 bases; nucleotides not matched to a gene: 8. CDR3: CASSSTGTGVSNQPQHF. The CDR3 region has the DNA TGTGCCAGCAGTTCAACCGGGACAGGAGTTAGCAATCAGCCCCAGCATTTT.

V and J are TRBV6-1 and TRBJ2-1, with D possibly being TRBD1 (6 bases). Germline loops: CDR1 MNHNS, CDR2 SASEGT. CDR3 length: 15 residues. Trimming pared 8 bases from V and 7 bases from J, leaving 21 bases between. The CDR3 loop reads CASSGWDKGDNEQFF. The DNA for the CDR3 is TGTGCCAGCTCCGGCTGGGACAAGGGGGATAATGAGCAGTTCTTC.

This clone has a single count. The gene calls are TRBV30 and TRBJ2-7, with D perhaps TRBD2 (6 bases). The V gene's germline CDR1 is GTSNPN and CDR2 SVGIG (reference sequence). V dropped 0 bases and J dropped 2 bases, with 8 bases sitting between them. The CDR3 loop spans 13 amino acids. The chain's CDR3 is CAWSVGGTYEQYF. The CDR3 nucleotides read TGTGCCTGGAGTGTGGGGGGTACCTACGAGCAGTACTTC.

The rearrangement links TRBV4-1 to TRBJ2-7; 7 bases fit TRBD1. Germline CDR1 MGHRA, CDR2 YSYEKL. The CDR3 spans 14 residues. V lost 4 bases and J lost 1; bases outside the gene matches: 4. The CDR3 here is CASSLRDRSYEQYF. The CDR3 coding sequence is TGCGCCAGCAGCCTAAGGGACAGATCCTACGAGCAGTACTTC.

The gene calls are TRBV5-1 and TRBJ2-7; 12 positions match TRBD2. The CDR3 is 18 amino acids. Germline trimming cut 0 bases from V and 0 bases from J; bases unmatched to any gene: 7. Germline lookup yields CDR1 SGHRS and CDR2 YFSETQ. CDR3 sequence (DNA): TGCGCCAGCAGCTTGGCGACTAGCGGGAGTACCCTCTCCTACGAGCAGTACTTC. This gives the protein CASSLATSGSTLSYEQYF.

The chain has TRBV18 and TRBJ2-1, with D possibly matching TRBD2 (6 bases). V was shortened by 2 bases and J by 8 bases, with 16 bases between the two germline ends. The CDR3 length is 15 residues. From germline, CDR1 is KGHSH and CDR2 LQKENI. The CDR3 bases are TGTGCCAGCTCACCAACGCGCCTCCGGAGGGATGAGCAGTTCTTC. Encoded protein: CASSPTRLRRDEQFF. The full variable domain, its missing parts supplied by reference TRBV18 and TRBJ2-1, is NAGVMQNPRHLVRRRGQEARLRCSPMKGHSHVYWYRQLPEEGLKFMVYLQKENIIDESGMPKERFSAEFPKEGPSILRIQQVVRGDSAAYFCASSPTRLRRDEQFFGPGTRLTVL.

The chain employs TRBV5-5 and TRBJ2-7, with TRBD2 matching 11 bases. CDR3 length equals 16 residues. The germline CDR1 and CDR2 sequences are SGHKS and YYEKEE (reference sequence). The V segment lost 5 bases and the J segment 1 base; nucleotides outside the gene matches: 8. The CDR3 bases are TGTGCCAGCAGGCAAACTAGCGGGAGACAGTCCTACGAGCAGTACTTC. The encoded protein is CASRQTSGRQSYEQYF.

The chain carries TRBV19 and TRBJ2-7; a weak D match, TRBD2 (6 bases). The V gene's germline CDR1 is LNHDA and CDR2 SQIVND (reference sequence). V was cut by 5 bases and J by 2 bases, with 13 bases left in between. The CDR3 spans 14 residues. The CDR3: CASSYGGTPYEQYF. DNA of the CDR3: TGTGCCAGTAGTTATGGGGGGACTCCCTACGAGCAGTACTTC.